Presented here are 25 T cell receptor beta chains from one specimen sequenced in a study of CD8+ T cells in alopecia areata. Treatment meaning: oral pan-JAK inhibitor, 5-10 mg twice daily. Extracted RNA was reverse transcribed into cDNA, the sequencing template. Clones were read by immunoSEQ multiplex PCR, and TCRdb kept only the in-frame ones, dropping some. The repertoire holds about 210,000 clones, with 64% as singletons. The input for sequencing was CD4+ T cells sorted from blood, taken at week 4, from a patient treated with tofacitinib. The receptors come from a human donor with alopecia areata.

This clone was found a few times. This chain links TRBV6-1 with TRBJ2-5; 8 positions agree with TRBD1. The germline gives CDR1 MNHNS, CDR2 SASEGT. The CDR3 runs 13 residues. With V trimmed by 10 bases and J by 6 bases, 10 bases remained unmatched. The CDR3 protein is CATRAGGGQTQYF. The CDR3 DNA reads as TGTGCCACCCGTGCAGGGGGCGGGCAGACCCAGTACTTC.

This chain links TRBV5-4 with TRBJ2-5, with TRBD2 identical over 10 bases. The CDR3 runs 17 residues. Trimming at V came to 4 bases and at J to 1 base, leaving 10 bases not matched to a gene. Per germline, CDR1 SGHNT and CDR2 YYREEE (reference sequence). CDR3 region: CASSPKVSSGGQETQYF. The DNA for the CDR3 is TGTGCCAGCAGCCCTAAGGTGTCTAGCGGGGGCCAAGAGACCCAGTACTTC.

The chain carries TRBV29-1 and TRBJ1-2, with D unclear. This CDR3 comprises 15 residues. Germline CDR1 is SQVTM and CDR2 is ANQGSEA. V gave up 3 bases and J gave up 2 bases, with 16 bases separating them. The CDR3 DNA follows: TGCAGCGTTGAGAAGTCGAAAACCACGAACTATGGCTACACCTTC. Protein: CSVEKSKTTNYGYTF.

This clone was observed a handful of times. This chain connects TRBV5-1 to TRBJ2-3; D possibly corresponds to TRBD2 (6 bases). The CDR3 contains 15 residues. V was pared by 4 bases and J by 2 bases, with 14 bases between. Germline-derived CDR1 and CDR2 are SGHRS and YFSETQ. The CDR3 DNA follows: TGCGCCAGCAGCCCTAGCGCCCGTTCCACAGATACGCAGTATTTT. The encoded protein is CASSPSARSTDTQYF.

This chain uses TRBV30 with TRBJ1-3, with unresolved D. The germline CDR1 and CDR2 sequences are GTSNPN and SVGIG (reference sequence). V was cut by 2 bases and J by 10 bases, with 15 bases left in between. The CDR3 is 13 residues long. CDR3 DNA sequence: TGTGCCTGGAGTCCCGGAGGCCCTCGGACCATATATTTT. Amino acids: CAWSPGGPRTIYF.

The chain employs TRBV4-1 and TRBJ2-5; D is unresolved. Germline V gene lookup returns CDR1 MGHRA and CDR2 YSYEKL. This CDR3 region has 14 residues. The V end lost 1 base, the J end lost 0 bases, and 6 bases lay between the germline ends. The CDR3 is CASSQGPDQETQYF. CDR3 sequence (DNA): TGCGCCAGCAGCCAAGGACCCGACCAAGAGACCCAGTACTTC.

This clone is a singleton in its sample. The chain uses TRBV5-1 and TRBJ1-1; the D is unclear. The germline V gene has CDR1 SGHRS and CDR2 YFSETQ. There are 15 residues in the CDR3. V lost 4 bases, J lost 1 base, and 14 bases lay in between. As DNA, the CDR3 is TGCGCCAGCAGCCTGACCTTAGACGGGAACACTGAAGCTTTCTTT. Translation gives CASSLTLDGNTEAFF.

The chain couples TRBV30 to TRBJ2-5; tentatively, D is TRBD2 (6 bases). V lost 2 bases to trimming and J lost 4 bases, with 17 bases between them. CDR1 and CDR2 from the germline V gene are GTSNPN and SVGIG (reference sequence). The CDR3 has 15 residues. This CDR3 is CAWSRGGVGVETQYF. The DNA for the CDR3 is TGTGCCTGGAGTCGGGGAGGCGTAGGTGTAGAGACCCAGTACTTC.

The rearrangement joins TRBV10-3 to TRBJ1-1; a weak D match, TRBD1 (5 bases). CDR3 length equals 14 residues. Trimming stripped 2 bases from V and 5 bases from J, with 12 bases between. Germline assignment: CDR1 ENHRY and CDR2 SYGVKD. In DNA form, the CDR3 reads TGTGCCATCAGTGAGCAGGGTATGAGTACTGAAGCTTTCTTT. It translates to CAISEQGMSTEAFF.

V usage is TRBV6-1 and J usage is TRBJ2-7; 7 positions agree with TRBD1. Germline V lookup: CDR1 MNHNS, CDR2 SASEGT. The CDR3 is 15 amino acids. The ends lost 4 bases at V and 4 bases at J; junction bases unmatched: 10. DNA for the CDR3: TGTGCCAGCAGTGCCGGGACAGCTCCTCGGTACGAGCAGTACTTC. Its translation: CASSAGTAPRYEQYF.

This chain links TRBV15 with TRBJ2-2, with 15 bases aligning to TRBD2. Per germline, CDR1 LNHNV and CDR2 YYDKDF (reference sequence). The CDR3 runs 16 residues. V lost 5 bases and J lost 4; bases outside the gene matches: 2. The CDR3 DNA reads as TGTGCCACCAGCGGGGGACTAGCGGGGGGCACCGGGGAGCTGTTTTTT. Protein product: CATSGGLAGGTGELFF.

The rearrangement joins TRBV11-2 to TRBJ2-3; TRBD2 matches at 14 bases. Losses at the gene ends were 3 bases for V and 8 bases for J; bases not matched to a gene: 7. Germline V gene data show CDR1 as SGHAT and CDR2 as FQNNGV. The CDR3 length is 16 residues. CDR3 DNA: TGTGCCAGCAGCTTTGGGACTAGCGGGGGATTTAGTACGCAGTATTTT. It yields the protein CASSFGTSGGFSTQYF.

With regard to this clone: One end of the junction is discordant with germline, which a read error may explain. The chain's CDR3 is CASSSLAGAEQFF. Written as DNA, the CDR3 is TGTGCTAGCAGCTCCCTAGCGGGGGCTGAGCAGTTCTTC. The chain carries TRBV7-7 and TRBJ2-1; 10 positions match TRBD2. The CDR3 spans 13 residues. Looked up from germline, CDR1 is SSHAT and CDR2 is FNYEAQ (reference sequence).

The CDR3 DNA sequence: TGCAGCGTTGAAGATCGAAAAAGAAATGAAGCTTTCTTT. It specifies CSVEDRKRNEAFF. The gene calls are TRBV29-1 and TRBJ1-1; D not certain. Germline loops: CDR1 SQVTM, CDR2 ANQGSEA. This CDR3 contains 13 residues. Between the trimmed V and J ends, which lost 0 bases and 7 bases, there was a span of 12 bases.

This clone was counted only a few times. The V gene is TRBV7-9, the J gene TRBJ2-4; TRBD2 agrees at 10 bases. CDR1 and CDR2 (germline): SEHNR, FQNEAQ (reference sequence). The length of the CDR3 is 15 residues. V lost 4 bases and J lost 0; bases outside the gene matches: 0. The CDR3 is CASSSSGGAKNIQYF. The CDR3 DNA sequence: TGTGCCAGCAGCTCTAGCGGGGGAGCCAAAAACATTCAGTACTTC.

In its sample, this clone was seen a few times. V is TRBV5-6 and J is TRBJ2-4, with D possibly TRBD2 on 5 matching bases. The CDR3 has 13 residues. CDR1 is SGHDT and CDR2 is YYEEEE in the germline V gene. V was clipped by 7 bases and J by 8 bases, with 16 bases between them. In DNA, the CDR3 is TGTGCCAGCGGGGTAATCACCGGGGACATTCAGTACTTC. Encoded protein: CASGVITGDIQYF.

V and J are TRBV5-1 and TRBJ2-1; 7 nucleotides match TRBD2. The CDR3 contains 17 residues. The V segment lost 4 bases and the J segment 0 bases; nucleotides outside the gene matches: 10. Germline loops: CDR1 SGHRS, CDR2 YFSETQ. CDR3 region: CASSPSSGGSSYNEQFF. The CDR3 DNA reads TGCGCCAGCAGCCCCTCTAGCGGTGGGAGCTCCTACAATGAGCAGTTCTTC.

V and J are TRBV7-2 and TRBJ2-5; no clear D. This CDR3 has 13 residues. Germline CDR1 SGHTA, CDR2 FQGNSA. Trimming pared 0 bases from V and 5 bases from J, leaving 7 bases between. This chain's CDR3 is CASSLAPLETQYF. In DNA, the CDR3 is TGTGCCAGCAGCTTAGCGCCACTGGAGACCCAGTACTTC.

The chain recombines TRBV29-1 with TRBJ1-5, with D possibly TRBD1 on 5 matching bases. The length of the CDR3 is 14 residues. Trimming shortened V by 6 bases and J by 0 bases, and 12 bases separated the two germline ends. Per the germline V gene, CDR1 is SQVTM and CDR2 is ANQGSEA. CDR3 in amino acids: CSVSGTNSNQPQHF. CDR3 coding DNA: TGCAGCGTGTCCGGGACTAATAGCAATCAGCCCCAGCATTTT.

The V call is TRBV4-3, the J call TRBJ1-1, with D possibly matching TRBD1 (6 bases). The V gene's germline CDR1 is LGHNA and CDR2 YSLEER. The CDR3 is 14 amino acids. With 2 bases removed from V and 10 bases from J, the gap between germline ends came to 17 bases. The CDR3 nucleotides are TGCGCCAGCAGCCAAAATGGGAGGGGGATTGGAGCTTTCTTT. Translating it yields CASSQNGRGIGAFF.

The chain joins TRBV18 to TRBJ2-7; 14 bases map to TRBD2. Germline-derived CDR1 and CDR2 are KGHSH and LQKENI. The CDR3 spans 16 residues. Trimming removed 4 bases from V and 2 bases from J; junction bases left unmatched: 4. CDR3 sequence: CASSQPGLAGAYEQYF. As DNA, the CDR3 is TGTGCCAGCTCACAACCGGGACTAGCGGGAGCCTACGAGCAGTACTTC.

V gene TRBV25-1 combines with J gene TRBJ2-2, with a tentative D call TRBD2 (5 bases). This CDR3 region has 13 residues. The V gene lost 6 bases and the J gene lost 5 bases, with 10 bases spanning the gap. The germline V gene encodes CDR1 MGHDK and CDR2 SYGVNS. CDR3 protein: CASSAAGTGELFF. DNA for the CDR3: TGTGCCAGCAGCGCGGCGGGTACCGGGGAGCTGTTTTTT. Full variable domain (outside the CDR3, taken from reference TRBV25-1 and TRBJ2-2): EADIYQTPRYLVIGTGKKITLECSQTMGHDKMYWYQQDPGMELHLIHYSYGVNSTEKGDLSSESTVSRIRTEHFPLTLESARPSHTSQYLCASSAAGTGELFFGEGSRLTVL.

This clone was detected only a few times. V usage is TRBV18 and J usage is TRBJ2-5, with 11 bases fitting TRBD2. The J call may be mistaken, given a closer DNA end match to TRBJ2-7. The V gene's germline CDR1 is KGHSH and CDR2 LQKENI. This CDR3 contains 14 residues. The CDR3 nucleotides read TGTGCCAGCTCACTAGCGGGGGGGCCGATCGAGCAGTACTTC. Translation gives CASSLAGGPIEQYF.

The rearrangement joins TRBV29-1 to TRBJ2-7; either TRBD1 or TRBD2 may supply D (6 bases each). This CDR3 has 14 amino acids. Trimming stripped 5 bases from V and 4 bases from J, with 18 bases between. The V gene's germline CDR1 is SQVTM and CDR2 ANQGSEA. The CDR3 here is CSVQGVGGLYEQYF. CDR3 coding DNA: TGCAGCGTTCAAGGTGTGGGGGGCCTATACGAGCAGTACTTC.

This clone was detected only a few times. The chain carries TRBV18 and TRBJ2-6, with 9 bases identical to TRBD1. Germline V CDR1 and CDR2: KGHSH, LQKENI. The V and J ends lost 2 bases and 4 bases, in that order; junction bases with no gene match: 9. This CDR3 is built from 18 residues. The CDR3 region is CASSPSTSQGAGANVLTF. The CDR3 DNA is TGTGCCAGCTCACCATCCACTTCACAGGGGGCCGGGGCCAACGTCCTGACTTTC.